This TCR beta chain was found in a study of T-cell memory formation after mild COVID-19. One entry per CDR3 protein results from TCRdb running MiXCR on the 5' RACE reads. The table shows more than 110,000 distinct CDR3 sequences, with around 15% occurring only once. Germline V gene data show CDR1 as SGHRS and CDR2 as YFSETQ. Trimming left V 0 bases short and J 4 bases short, with 11 bases between. The CDR3 totals 14 residues. The chain uses TRBV5-1 and TRBJ2-7; D perhaps matches TRBD1 (5 bases). This clonotype was obtained from an adult woman who had mild COVID-19 (a few samples of this study predate the infection). Cell type and time point are not known. Sequencing was done on a sample of PBMCs or a T cell subset sorted from them (not recorded which). CDR3 nucleotides: TGCGCCAGCAGCTTGGAACAGGCGAATTACGAGCAGTACTTC. Translation gives CASSLEQANYEQYF.